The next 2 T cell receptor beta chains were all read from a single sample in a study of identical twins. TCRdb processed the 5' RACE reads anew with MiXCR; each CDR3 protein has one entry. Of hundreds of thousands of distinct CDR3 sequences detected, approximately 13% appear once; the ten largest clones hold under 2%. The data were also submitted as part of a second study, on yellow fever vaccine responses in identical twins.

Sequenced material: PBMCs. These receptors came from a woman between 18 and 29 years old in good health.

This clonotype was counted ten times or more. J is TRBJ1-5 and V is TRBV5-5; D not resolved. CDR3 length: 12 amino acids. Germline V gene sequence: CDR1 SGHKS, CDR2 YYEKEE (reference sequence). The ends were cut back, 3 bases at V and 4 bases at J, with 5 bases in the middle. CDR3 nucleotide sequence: TGTGCCAGCAGCTCCCAGAATCAGCCCCAGCATTTT. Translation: CASSSQNQPQHF.

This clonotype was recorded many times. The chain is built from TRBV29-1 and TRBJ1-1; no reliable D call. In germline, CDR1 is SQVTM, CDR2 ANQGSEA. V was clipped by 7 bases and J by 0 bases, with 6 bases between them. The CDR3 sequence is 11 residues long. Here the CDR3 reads CSAEMNTEAFF. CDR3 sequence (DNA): TGCAGCGCAGAGATGAACACTGAAGCTTTCTTT.